A selection of T cell receptor beta chains follows, all from one sample in a study of T cells after posttransplantation cyclophosphamide. Sequenced by immunoSEQ multiplex PCR; TCRdb stores in-frame clones only, minus some. The sample lists about 20,000 clones, under 99% occurring once. Sequencing was carried out using naive CD4+ T cells sorted from PBMCs. These receptor sequences come from a man aged 40-49 years in good health, CMV-negative, and a related stem cell transplant donor. Each CDR3 is given with its conserved first and last residue. Each record gives: J gene, clone size, V gene, D gene, CDR3 DNA, CDR3 protein. A D gene is named only where the DNA matches it firmly. Clone size, where shown, is once, few, many, or a class for clones that have expanded.

j_call: TRBJ2-1; clone_size: -; v_call: TRBV6-6; d_call: TRBD2; cdr3_nt: TGTGCCAGCAGTTACGGAGGCGGGAGATCCTACAATGAGCAGTTCTTC; cdr3_aa: CASSYGGGRSYNEQFF
j_call: TRBJ2-7; clone_size: -; v_call: TRBV30; d_call: TRBD2; cdr3_nt: TGTGCCTGGAGCTCCGGACTAGCGGGCTACGAGCAGTACTTC; cdr3_aa: CAWSSGLAGYEQYF
j_call: TRBJ2-7; clone_size: -; v_call: TRBV2; d_call: TRBD2; cdr3_nt: TGTGCCAGCAGGAGACTAGCGGGATTTGGTGAGCAGTACTTC; cdr3_aa: CASRRLAGFGEQYF
j_call: TRBJ1-3; clone_size: once; v_call: TRBV7-3; d_call: -; cdr3_nt: TGTGCCAGCAGCTTAAGGGGGGAAGCCGGAAACACCATATATTTT; cdr3_aa: CASSLRGEAGNTIYF
j_call: TRBJ2-3; clone_size: -; v_call: TRBV4-2; d_call: -; cdr3_nt: TGTGCCAGCAGCCAAGTCGGCGGGATCGGCACAGATACGCAGTATTTT; cdr3_aa: CASSQVGGIGTDTQYF
j_call: TRBJ2-7; clone_size: -; v_call: TRBV28; d_call: -; cdr3_nt: TGTGCCAGCAGTCCTTTTCGCGGATACGAGCAGTACTTC; cdr3_aa: CASSPFRGYEQYF
j_call: TRBJ2-7; clone_size: -; v_call: TRBV18; d_call: -; cdr3_nt: TGTGCCAGCTCACCATCCTCTGACGAGCAGTACTTC; cdr3_aa: CASSPSSDEQYF
j_call: TRBJ2-6; clone_size: once; v_call: TRBV27; d_call: TRBD1; cdr3_nt: TGTGCCAGCAGTATCGGGACAGAACGACTTGCTGGGGCCAACGTCCTGACTTTC; cdr3_aa: CASSIGTERLAGANVLTF
j_call: TRBJ2-1; clone_size: -; v_call: TRBV9; d_call: -; cdr3_nt: TGTGCCAGCAGACCAGCGGGCGCCTCCTACAATGAGCAGTTCTTC; cdr3_aa: CASRPAGASYNEQFF
j_call: TRBJ2-4; clone_size: once; v_call: TRBV5-4; d_call: TRBD2; cdr3_nt: TGTGCCAGCAGCTCGATGATAGCGGGAGGCTCAAAAAACATTCAGTACTTC; cdr3_aa: CASSSMIAGGSKNIQYF
j_call: TRBJ2-1; clone_size: -; v_call: TRBV9; d_call: TRBD2; cdr3_nt: TGTGCCAGCAGCCCCTCGGGACTAGCGGGAGGCAATGAGCAGTTCTTC; cdr3_aa: CASSPSGLAGGNEQFF
j_call: TRBJ2-7; clone_size: -; v_call: TRBV27; d_call: TRBD2; cdr3_nt: TGTGCCAGCAGTTTATTAAGACCGAGGAAGCGGGAGTTCCACGAGCAGTACTTC; cdr3_aa: CASSLLRPRKREFHEQYF
j_call: TRBJ1-4; clone_size: -; v_call: TRBV7-8; d_call: -; cdr3_nt: TGTGCCAGCAGCGGGCGGAGGGGCAGGGATGAAAAACTGTTTTTT; cdr3_aa: CASSGRRGRDEKLFF
j_call: TRBJ2-7; clone_size: -; v_call: TRBV6-5; d_call: TRBD1; cdr3_nt: TGTGCCAGCAGTTACTCGAGCAGGGGGCAATACGAGCAGTACTTC; cdr3_aa: CASSYSSRGQYEQYF
j_call: TRBJ1-2; clone_size: -; v_call: TRBV5-1; d_call: -; cdr3_nt: TGCGCCAGCAGCAGAGACAGCGGGGAAAATGGCTACACCTTC; cdr3_aa: CASSRDSGENGYTF
j_call: TRBJ2-1; clone_size: -; v_call: TRBV6-1; d_call: TRBD2; cdr3_nt: TGTGCCAGCACGGTAGCGGGAGGAAATGAGCAGTTCTTC; cdr3_aa: CASTVAGGNEQFF
j_call: TRBJ2-1; clone_size: -; v_call: TRBV5-1; d_call: TRBD2; cdr3_nt: TGCGCCAGCAGCTTTCTAGGGACTAGCCGTCTTTTAGGAAATGAGCAGTTCTTC; cdr3_aa: CASSFLGTSRLLGNEQFF
j_call: TRBJ1-1; clone_size: -; v_call: TRBV28; d_call: TRBD1; cdr3_nt: TGTGCCAGCAGAGGGACAGGGCGCGCGGGGAGCACTGAAGCTTTCTTT; cdr3_aa: CASRGTGRAGSTEAFF
j_call: TRBJ2-7; clone_size: -; v_call: TRBV10-3; d_call: -; cdr3_nt: TGTGCCATCAGGGCAGGGGAAGTTTCCTACGAGCAGTACTTC; cdr3_aa: CAIRAGEVSYEQYF
j_call: TRBJ2-1; clone_size: -; v_call: TRBV30; d_call: -; cdr3_nt: TGTGCCTGGAGTGTTGGGCGGGTAGATGAGCAGTTCTTC; cdr3_aa: CAWSVGRVDEQFF
j_call: TRBJ2-1; clone_size: -; v_call: TRBV7-9; d_call: -; cdr3_nt: TGTGCCAGCAGCTTGGAGAAACAGTTCTTC; cdr3_aa: CASSLEKQFF
j_call: TRBJ1-4; clone_size: -; v_call: TRBV28; d_call: -; cdr3_nt: TGTGCCAGCAGTTTCGGGGCAACTAATGAAAAACTGTTTTTT; cdr3_aa: CASSFGATNEKLFF
j_call: TRBJ2-3; clone_size: -; v_call: TRBV6-5; d_call: -; cdr3_nt: TGTGCCAGCGCCCGACAGGTTTCAGATACGCAGTATTTT; cdr3_aa: CASARQVSDTQYF
j_call: TRBJ2-7; clone_size: -; v_call: TRBV10-3; d_call: TRBD2; cdr3_nt: TGTGCCATCAGTGTACGGGCTAGCGGGAACTACGAGCAGTACTTC; cdr3_aa: CAISVRASGNYEQYF
j_call: TRBJ1-1; clone_size: -; v_call: TRBV28; d_call: TRBD1; cdr3_nt: TGTGCCAGCAGTGCCACAGGGGGCCCTGAAGCTTTCTTT; cdr3_aa: CASSATGGPEAFF
j_call: TRBJ1-3; clone_size: -; v_call: TRBV6-1; d_call: -; cdr3_nt: TGTGCCAGCAGTGCTCAGGTTGGCTCTGGAAACACCATATATTTT; cdr3_aa: CASSAQVGSGNTIYF
j_call: TRBJ1-5; clone_size: -; v_call: TRBV28; d_call: TRBD1; cdr3_nt: TGTGCCAGCAGTTGGGGGACAGGCTATCAGCCCCAGCATTTT; cdr3_aa: CASSWGTGYQPQHF
j_call: TRBJ2-2; clone_size: -; v_call: TRBV5-8; d_call: TRBD1; cdr3_nt: TGTGCCAGCAGCTTGAACCAGGGGGAGATTAGCGACACCGGGGAGCTGTTTTTT; cdr3_aa: CASSLNQGEISDTGELFF
j_call: TRBJ2-1; clone_size: -; v_call: TRBV14; d_call: TRBD2; cdr3_nt: TGTGCCAGCAGCCAAAGGACTAGCGGGAGGTTAACTTACAATGAGCAGTTCTTC; cdr3_aa: CASSQRTSGRLTYNEQFF
j_call: TRBJ1-4; clone_size: -; v_call: TRBV5-4; d_call: TRBD1; cdr3_nt: TGTGCCAGCAGCCTTCACGCAACAGGGGTTGAAAAACTGTTTTTT; cdr3_aa: CASSLHATGVEKLFF
j_call: TRBJ2-6; clone_size: -; v_call: TRBV5-1; d_call: -; cdr3_nt: TGCGCCAGCAGCTCCCAGGGGTCTGGGGCCAACGTCCTGACTTTC; cdr3_aa: CASSSQGSGANVLTF
j_call: TRBJ2-2; clone_size: -; v_call: TRBV7-9; d_call: -; cdr3_nt: TGTGCCAGCAGCTTAAACTCCGGGGAGCTGTTTTTT; cdr3_aa: CASSLNSGELFF
j_call: TRBJ1-4; clone_size: -; v_call: TRBV15; d_call: TRBD1; cdr3_nt: TGTGCCACCAGCAGAGGAACGAAAACAGGGGGCCGGGGAGAAAAACTGTTTTTT; cdr3_aa: CATSRGTKTGGRGEKLFF
j_call: TRBJ2-5; clone_size: -; v_call: TRBV28; d_call: -; cdr3_nt: TGTGCCAGCAGTTTGCCCCAGATGGAGACCCAGTACTTC; cdr3_aa: CASSLPQMETQYF
j_call: TRBJ2-3; clone_size: -; v_call: TRBV11-2; d_call: TRBD2; cdr3_nt: TGTGCCAGCAGCTTCAATAGCGGGACAGATACGCAGTATTTT; cdr3_aa: CASSFNSGTDTQYF
j_call: TRBJ1-5; clone_size: -; v_call: TRBV30; d_call: -; cdr3_nt: TGTGCCTGTAGTACGGCGGGGAATCAGCCCCAGCATTTT; cdr3_aa: CACSTAGNQPQHF
j_call: TRBJ2-7; clone_size: -; v_call: TRBV5-4; d_call: TRBD2; cdr3_nt: TGTGCCAGCAGCCTCCCCGGCCCCTCAGGCGGGGGAGCCTACGAGCAGTACTTC; cdr3_aa: CASSLPGPSGGGAYEQYF
j_call: TRBJ1-4; clone_size: -; v_call: TRBV27; d_call: -; cdr3_nt: TGTGCCAGCAGTTTGTCCGGGATAGGGAATGAAAAACTGTTTTTT; cdr3_aa: CASSLSGIGNEKLFF
j_call: TRBJ2-7; clone_size: -; v_call: TRBV19; d_call: TRBD2; cdr3_nt: TGTGCCAGTAGTATAGAGGGAGGGGCAGAGCAGTACTTC; cdr3_aa: CASSIEGGAEQYF
j_call: TRBJ1-1; clone_size: -; v_call: TRBV28; d_call: -; cdr3_nt: TGTGCCAGCAGTTCCCCCCAGGGCACTGAAGCTTTCTTT; cdr3_aa: CASSSPQGTEAFF
j_call: TRBJ2-7; clone_size: -; v_call: TRBV25-1; d_call: -; cdr3_nt: TGTGCCAGCAGTTCTGTTGTTGAGCAGTACTTC; cdr3_aa: CASSSVVEQYF
j_call: TRBJ2-7; clone_size: -; v_call: TRBV6-1; d_call: -; cdr3_nt: TGTGCCAGCAGTGAATTCGCTCTAATCTCCTACGAGCAGTACTTC; cdr3_aa: CASSEFALISYEQYF
j_call: TRBJ2-7; clone_size: -; v_call: TRBV2; d_call: -; cdr3_nt: TGTGCCAGCAGTGCTACGGCCTACGAGCAGTACTTC; cdr3_aa: CASSATAYEQYF
j_call: TRBJ1-5; clone_size: -; v_call: TRBV7-9; d_call: TRBD1; cdr3_nt: TGTGCCAGCAGCTCTGCCGGGACAGATAGCAATCAGCCCCAGCATTTT; cdr3_aa: CASSSAGTDSNQPQHF
j_call: TRBJ1-1; clone_size: -; v_call: TRBV2; d_call: -; cdr3_nt: TGTGCCAGCACTATGACGGGGATTGGGAACACTGAAGCTTTCTTT; cdr3_aa: CASTMTGIGNTEAFF
j_call: TRBJ2-4; clone_size: -; v_call: TRBV7-9; d_call: TRBD2; cdr3_nt: TGTGCCAGCAGCTTAGCAAGGGAGCGGGAGAAGCACATTCAGTACTTC; cdr3_aa: CASSLAREREKHIQYF
j_call: TRBJ1-4; clone_size: -; v_call: TRBV10-2; d_call: TRBD1; cdr3_nt: TGCGCCAGCAGTGACCCGGGACAGGGAGAGAAACTGTTTTTT; cdr3_aa: CASSDPGQGEKLFF
j_call: TRBJ2-4; clone_size: -; v_call: TRBV5-1; d_call: TRBD2; cdr3_nt: TGCGCCAGCAGCTCTGACCCGGGGGGAAACATTCAGTACTTC; cdr3_aa: CASSSDPGGNIQYF
j_call: TRBJ2-2; clone_size: -; v_call: TRBV15; d_call: -; cdr3_nt: TGTGCCACCAGCAGAGTGAGGGGGGGGGAGCTGTTTTTT; cdr3_aa: CATSRVRGGELFF
j_call: TRBJ1-5; clone_size: -; v_call: TRBV19; d_call: -; cdr3_nt: TGTGCCAGTAGCCCCCCAATGGGGCAGGGGACCTTGCTGGCCCAGCATTTT; cdr3_aa: CASSPPMGQGTLLAQHF
j_call: TRBJ1-2; clone_size: -; v_call: TRBV2; d_call: -; cdr3_nt: TGTGCCAGCAGTGAAAACTGGGAGGGGAATGGCTACACCTTC; cdr3_aa: CASSENWEGNGYTF
j_call: TRBJ2-3; clone_size: -; v_call: TRBV9; d_call: TRBD1; cdr3_nt: TGTGCCAGCAGCGCAGGACAGGTAATCACAGATACGCAGTATTTT; cdr3_aa: CASSAGQVITDTQYF
j_call: TRBJ2-5; clone_size: -; v_call: TRBV7-7; d_call: TRBD2; cdr3_nt: TGTGCTAGCAGCTCTTGGACTAGCGGGATAGGAGGAGAGACCCAGTACTTC; cdr3_aa: CASSSWTSGIGGETQYF
j_call: TRBJ2-7; clone_size: -; v_call: TRBV27; d_call: TRBD2; cdr3_nt: TGTGCCAGCAGTTCTAGGACTAGCGGGGACGAGCAGTACTTC; cdr3_aa: CASSSRTSGDEQYF
j_call: TRBJ1-1; clone_size: -; v_call: TRBV6-5; d_call: TRBD1; cdr3_nt: TGTGCCAGCAGGGCAGGGGGCGGAACTGAAGCTTTCTTT; cdr3_aa: CASRAGGGTEAFF
j_call: TRBJ1-3; clone_size: few; v_call: TRBV10-3; d_call: TRBD1; cdr3_nt: TGTGCCATCAGGGACAGGTCTGGAAACACCATATATTTT; cdr3_aa: CAIRDRSGNTIYF
j_call: TRBJ2-3; clone_size: -; v_call: TRBV18; d_call: TRBD2; cdr3_nt: TGTGCCAGCTCGACTAGCGCCAGCACAGATACGCAGTATTTT; cdr3_aa: CASSTSASTDTQYF